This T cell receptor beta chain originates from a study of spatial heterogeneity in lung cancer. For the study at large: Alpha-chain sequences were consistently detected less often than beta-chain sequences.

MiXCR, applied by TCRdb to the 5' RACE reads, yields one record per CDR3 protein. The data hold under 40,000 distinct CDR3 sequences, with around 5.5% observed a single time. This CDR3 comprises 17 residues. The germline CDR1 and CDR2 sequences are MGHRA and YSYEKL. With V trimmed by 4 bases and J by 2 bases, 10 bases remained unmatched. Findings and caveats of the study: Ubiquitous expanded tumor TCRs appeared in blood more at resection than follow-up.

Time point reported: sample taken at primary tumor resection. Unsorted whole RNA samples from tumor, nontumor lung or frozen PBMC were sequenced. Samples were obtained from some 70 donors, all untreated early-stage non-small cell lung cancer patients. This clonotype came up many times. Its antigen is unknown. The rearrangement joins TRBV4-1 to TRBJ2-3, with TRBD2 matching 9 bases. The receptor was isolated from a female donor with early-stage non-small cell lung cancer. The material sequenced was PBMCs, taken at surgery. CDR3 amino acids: CASSPVNLAGFTDTQYF. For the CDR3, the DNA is TGCGCCAGCAGCCCCGTCAATCTAGCGGGGTTCACAGATACGCAGTATTTT.